Listed here is a single T cell receptor beta chain. This entry comes from a study of blood T cell repertoires in COVID-19. Overall study: The study drew acute and convalescent COVID-19 samples from the United States, Italy and Spain.

The CDR3 runs to 12 residues. CDR1 MGHDK and CDR2 SYGVNS come from the germline V gene. V was pared by 8 bases and J by 7 bases, with 5 bases of the junction left unmatched. Living in about two dozen US areas, the participants were between roughly 18 and 90 years of age. Which cohort a participant joined came from the clinical history participants gave. Original handling: How many nucleated cells were present was estimated from reference gene primer amplification. TCRdb's copy holds only in-frame clones and misses some; the assay was immunoSEQ multiplex PCR. V, J and clone size are those of that table, while D and trimming were read from the DNA. The data show around 200,000 clones, about 85% seen once.

The chain is built from TRBV25-1 and TRBJ2-7; 10 bases map to TRBD1. The sample taken for sequencing was PBMCs or T cells enriched from blood (not recorded which). This clonotype was obtained from a man aged 35 to 55 who had recovered from COVID-19. CDR3 amino acids: CASRQGAGEQYF. Written as DNA, the CDR3 is TGTGCCAGCCGACAGGGGGCGGGGGAGCAGTACTTC.